A selection of T cell receptor beta chains follows, all from one sample in a study of PD-1 blockade in classical Hodgkin lymphoma. Using immunoSEQ multiplex PCR, the repertoire was profiled, and TCRdb retains in-frame clones only, with some absent. The sample has roughly 9,100 clones, 70% to 80% seen once. The sequenced sample was CD4+ T cells from blood, obtained at baseline. The receptors here all came from a human donor with classical Hodgkin lymphoma. The CDR3 runs from the conserved cysteine through the conserved F or W. Each record gives: clone size, V gene, CDR3 length, D gene, J gene, CDR3 DNA, CDR3 protein. The D gene is left open where the match is weak. Where a row states a size, it is once, few, many or the class of an expanded clone; other rows omit it.

abundance: NA; v_gene: TRBV10-2; len: 14; d_gene: TRBD2; j_gene: TRBJ2-7; CDR3nt: TGCGCCAGCAGTGCGGCGGGAGAGCTTGGCGAGCAGTACTTC; CDR3aa: CASSAAGELGEQYF
abundance: NA; v_gene: TRBV5-1; len: 13; d_gene: NA; j_gene: TRBJ1-1; CDR3nt: TGCGCCAGCAACTTGGACCGGGACACTGAAGCTTTCTTT; CDR3aa: CASNLDRDTEAFF
abundance: NA; v_gene: TRBV2; len: 15; d_gene: TRBD1; j_gene: TRBJ1-2; CDR3nt: TGTGCCAGCAGGAGGACAGGGGTGGGTAACTATGGCTACACCTTC; CDR3aa: CASRRTGVGNYGYTF
abundance: NA; v_gene: TRBV27; len: 13; d_gene: NA; j_gene: TRBJ2-7; CDR3nt: TGTGCCAGCAGTTTGGTGGGCCCCTACGAGCAGTACTTC; CDR3aa: CASSLVGPYEQYF
abundance: NA; v_gene: TRBV2; len: 16; d_gene: TRBD1; j_gene: TRBJ2-6; CDR3nt: TGTGCCAGCAGCAAGACAGGGGGCTCTGGGGCCAACGTCCTGACTTTC; CDR3aa: CASSKTGGSGANVLTF
abundance: NA; v_gene: TRBV28; len: 12; d_gene: NA; j_gene: TRBJ2-2; CDR3nt: TGTGCCACCTACAGGGTTCCCGGGGAGCTGTTTTTT; CDR3aa: CATYRVPGELFF
abundance: NA; v_gene: TRBV9; len: 15; d_gene: TRBD1; j_gene: TRBJ2-5; CDR3nt: TGTGCCAGCAGCGTAGATGAAGGGGGCGCAGAGACCCAGTACTTC; CDR3aa: CASSVDEGGAETQYF
abundance: NA; v_gene: TRBV13; len: 17; d_gene: NA; j_gene: TRBJ2-2; CDR3nt: TGTGCCAGCAGCTCTTACACAGGGAGTGCGAACACCGGGGAGCTGTTTTTT; CDR3aa: CASSSYTGSANTGELFF
abundance: once; v_gene: TRBV7-6; len: 17; d_gene: TRBD2; j_gene: TRBJ2-7; CDR3nt: TGTGCCAGCAGCTTAGCTCTCGGGACTAGTGGGCCCTACGAGCAGTACTTC; CDR3aa: CASSLALGTSGPYEQYF
abundance: NA; v_gene: TRBV11-3; len: 15; d_gene: TRBD1; j_gene: TRBJ2-3; CDR3nt: TGTGCCAGCAGCCTTACAGGGGCACTCACAGATACGCAGTATTTT; CDR3aa: CASSLTGALTDTQYF
abundance: NA; v_gene: TRBV5-6; len: 14; d_gene: NA; j_gene: TRBJ2-4; CDR3nt: TGTGCCAGCAGTTACGGACAGGAGGTGGGAGGTCAGTACTTC; CDR3aa: CASSYGQEVGGQYF
abundance: NA; v_gene: TRBV19; len: 16; d_gene: TRBD1; j_gene: TRBJ1-2; CDR3nt: TGTGCCAGTAGTATTTCGGGGGACAGTAACCCTCATGGCTACACCTTC; CDR3aa: CASSISGDSNPHGYTF
abundance: NA; v_gene: TRBV5-1; len: 14; d_gene: TRBD1; j_gene: TRBJ2-2; CDR3nt: TGCGCCAGCAGCAGGGGGCCGATAGGCGGGGAGCTGTTTTTT; CDR3aa: CASSRGPIGGELFF
abundance: NA; v_gene: TRBV6-5; len: 14; d_gene: NA; j_gene: TRBJ1-1; CDR3nt: TGTGCCAGCAGTTACCTTCAGGGGAACACTGAAGCTTTCTTT; CDR3aa: CASSYLQGNTEAFF
abundance: NA; v_gene: TRBV6-5; len: 12; d_gene: NA; j_gene: TRBJ2-3; CDR3nt: TGTGCCAGCGGGAGGTTCACAGATACGCAGTATTTT; CDR3aa: CASGRFTDTQYF
abundance: NA; v_gene: TRBV6-4; len: 17; d_gene: TRBD2; j_gene: TRBJ2-1; CDR3nt: TGTGCCAGCAGTGACGCTCAACTAGCGGGGGGAGGGAATGAGCAGTTCTTC; CDR3aa: CASSDAQLAGGGNEQFF
abundance: NA; v_gene: TRBV28; len: 16; d_gene: NA; j_gene: TRBJ2-1; CDR3nt: TGTGCCAGCAGTTTACCCTCCACACTCTCCTACAATGAGCAGTTCTTC; CDR3aa: CASSLPSTLSYNEQFF
abundance: NA; v_gene: TRBV11-2; len: 11; d_gene: NA; j_gene: TRBJ2-7; CDR3nt: TGTGCCAGCGCCGTTTACTACGAGCAGTACTTC; CDR3aa: CASAVYYEQYF
abundance: NA; v_gene: TRBV9; len: 14; d_gene: NA; j_gene: TRBJ2-7; CDR3nt: TGTGCCAGCAGCGTAGAGGGGAGCTCCTACGAGCAGTACTTC; CDR3aa: CASSVEGSSYEQYF
abundance: NA; v_gene: TRBV5-4; len: 16; d_gene: TRBD2; j_gene: TRBJ2-5; CDR3nt: TGTGCCAGCAGCTACCCTAGCGGGAGGGACGGGGAGACCCAGTACTTC; CDR3aa: CASSYPSGRDGETQYF
abundance: NA; v_gene: TRBV28; len: 16; d_gene: NA; j_gene: TRBJ1-6; CDR3nt: TGTGCCAGCAGTCCCAACCGGGGCGCCTATAATTCACCCCTCCACTTT; CDR3aa: CASSPNRGAYNSPLHF
abundance: NA; v_gene: TRBV21-1; len: 17; d_gene: NA; j_gene: TRBJ2-5; CDR3nt: TGTGCCAGCAGCAAGTCACTCTCCGCGGGATCGGCGGAGACCCAGTACTTC; CDR3aa: CASSKSLSAGSAETQYF
abundance: NA; v_gene: TRBV4-1; len: 13; d_gene: NA; j_gene: TRBJ2-1; CDR3nt: TGCGCCAGCAGCCAAGATCGCGGGGATGAGCAGTTCTTC; CDR3aa: CASSQDRGDEQFF
abundance: NA; v_gene: TRBV19; len: 15; d_gene: TRBD2; j_gene: TRBJ2-7; CDR3nt: TGTGCCAGTAGTGAGGGGGGACTAGCGGGATACGAGCAGTACTTC; CDR3aa: CASSEGGLAGYEQYF
abundance: NA; v_gene: TRBV5-6; len: 15; d_gene: NA; j_gene: TRBJ2-1; CDR3nt: TGTGCCAGCAGCTTGGTGGCGAGCTCCTACAATGAGCAGTTCTTC; CDR3aa: CASSLVASSYNEQFF
abundance: medium-sized; v_gene: TRBV18; len: 14; d_gene: TRBD1; j_gene: TRBJ2-7; CDR3nt: TGTGCCAGCTCACCAGGGACAGGGAGCTACGAGCAGTACTTC; CDR3aa: CASSPGTGSYEQYF
abundance: NA; v_gene: TRBV4-1; len: 15; d_gene: TRBD2; j_gene: TRBJ2-3; CDR3nt: TGCGCCAGCAGCCACTTACTAGCGGGGTCGGATACGCAGTATTTT; CDR3aa: CASSHLLAGSDTQYF
abundance: once; v_gene: TRBV7-8; len: 18; d_gene: NA; j_gene: TRBJ2-1; CDR3nt: TGTGCCAGCAGCCAGCACCTAATCGTCGAAGGACCCTACAATGAGCAGTTCTTC; CDR3aa: CASSQHLIVEGPYNEQFF
abundance: few; v_gene: TRBV6-5; len: 15; d_gene: TRBD1; j_gene: TRBJ2-4; CDR3nt: TGTGCCAGCAGGGGGAGTGGACAGGGCAAAAACATTCAGTACTTC; CDR3aa: CASRGSGQGKNIQYF
abundance: once; v_gene: TRBV5-1; len: 17; d_gene: TRBD2; j_gene: TRBJ2-2; CDR3nt: TGCGCCAGCAGCACGGGACTAGCGGGTCCCAATACCGGGGAGCTGTTTTTT; CDR3aa: CASSTGLAGPNTGELFF
abundance: NA; v_gene: TRBV5-1; len: 14; d_gene: NA; j_gene: TRBJ1-1; CDR3nt: TGCGCCAGCAGCTTGTGGGGCGAGAACACTGAAGCTTTCTTT; CDR3aa: CASSLWGENTEAFF
abundance: NA; v_gene: TRBV11-2; len: 15; d_gene: NA; j_gene: TRBJ1-1; CDR3nt: TGTGCCAGCAGCTCCTCCGGCGGGGTAAACACTGAAGCTTTCTTT; CDR3aa: CASSSSGGVNTEAFF
abundance: NA; v_gene: TRBV7-2; len: 14; d_gene: NA; j_gene: TRBJ2-7; CDR3nt: TGTGCCAGCAGCTTAATGGGAAGGAGCTACGAGCAGTACTTC; CDR3aa: CASSLMGRSYEQYF
abundance: NA; v_gene: TRBV9; len: 15; d_gene: NA; j_gene: TRBJ1-1; CDR3nt: TGTGCCAGCAGCGTAACGCAGAGCATGAACACTGAAGCTTTCTTT; CDR3aa: CASSVTQSMNTEAFF
abundance: NA; v_gene: TRBV7-8; len: 13; d_gene: NA; j_gene: TRBJ1-1; CDR3nt: TGTGCCAGCTTCGGAGACCTGAACACTGAAGCTTTCTTT; CDR3aa: CASFGDLNTEAFF
abundance: NA; v_gene: TRBV5-1; len: 15; d_gene: NA; j_gene: TRBJ2-2; CDR3nt: TGCGCCAGCAGCATGGACACGGAACCTACCGGGGAGCTGTTTTTT; CDR3aa: CASSMDTEPTGELFF
abundance: NA; v_gene: TRBV5-6; len: 13; d_gene: TRBD1; j_gene: TRBJ2-5; CDR3nt: TGTGCCAGCAGCCCACAGGGGGCGGAGACCCAGTACTTC; CDR3aa: CASSPQGAETQYF
abundance: NA; v_gene: TRBV5-1; len: 18; d_gene: NA; j_gene: TRBJ2-1; CDR3nt: TGCGCCAGCAGCTTTGCGGGACCAACTTCTCTACTTTACAATGAGCAGTTCTTC; CDR3aa: CASSFAGPTSLLYNEQFF
abundance: NA; v_gene: TRBV28; len: 13; d_gene: NA; j_gene: TRBJ1-2; CDR3nt: TGTGCCAGCAGCGCACAGATTCCTTATGGCTACACCTTC; CDR3aa: CASSAQIPYGYTF
abundance: NA; v_gene: TRBV5-1; len: 14; d_gene: TRBD2; j_gene: TRBJ2-1; CDR3nt: TGCGCCAGCAATCAAGCGGGAGAAGGGTTTGAGCAGTTCTTC; CDR3aa: CASNQAGEGFEQFF
abundance: NA; v_gene: TRBV28; len: 18; d_gene: TRBD1; j_gene: TRBJ1-5; CDR3nt: TGTGCCAGCAGTTCCCCCCCCGGACAGGGACGGGCGAATCAGCCCCAGCATTTT; CDR3aa: CASSSPPGQGRANQPQHF
abundance: NA; v_gene: TRBV30; len: 11; d_gene: NA; j_gene: TRBJ2-5; CDR3nt: TGTGCCTGGACCAGAGTAGAGACCCAGTACTTC; CDR3aa: CAWTRVETQYF
abundance: NA; v_gene: TRBV18; len: 14; d_gene: NA; j_gene: TRBJ1-2; CDR3nt: TGTGCCAGCTCACCTACAGGGATGGGCTATGGCTACACCTTC; CDR3aa: CASSPTGMGYGYTF
abundance: NA; v_gene: TRBV2; len: 14; d_gene: TRBD2; j_gene: TRBJ2-1; CDR3nt: TGTGCCAGCAGTAGGGAGGGGAGTTACAATGAGCAGTTCTTC; CDR3aa: CASSREGSYNEQFF
abundance: NA; v_gene: TRBV28; len: 17; d_gene: TRBD1; j_gene: TRBJ1-5; CDR3nt: TGTGCCAGCAGTTTAGGGACAGGGATTAGGGGCAATCAGCCCCAGCATTTT; CDR3aa: CASSLGTGIRGNQPQHF
abundance: NA; v_gene: TRBV27; len: 14; d_gene: NA; j_gene: TRBJ2-7; CDR3nt: TGTGCCAGCAGTTTGACAGGAATAGCCCTCGAGCAGTACTTC; CDR3aa: CASSLTGIALEQYF
abundance: NA; v_gene: TRBV28; len: 16; d_gene: NA; j_gene: TRBJ2-3; CDR3nt: TGTGCCAGCAGTCCTAGTTTCAAGACAGGCACAGATACGCAGTATTTT; CDR3aa: CASSPSFKTGTDTQYF
abundance: NA; v_gene: TRBV4-1; len: 14; d_gene: NA; j_gene: TRBJ1-2; CDR3nt: TGCGCCAGCAGCCAGTTCGGGGATACCGGTGGCTACACCTTC; CDR3aa: CASSQFGDTGGYTF
abundance: NA; v_gene: TRBV11-2; len: 17; d_gene: NA; j_gene: TRBJ2-1; CDR3nt: TGTGCCAGCAGCTTAGGGGGGTCTATCTCAGGGAAGAATGAGCAGTTCTTC; CDR3aa: CASSLGGSISGKNEQFF
abundance: NA; v_gene: TRBV7-2; len: 12; d_gene: NA; j_gene: TRBJ2-3; CDR3nt: TGTGCCAGCAGCTTAGCGACAGATACGCAGTATTTT; CDR3aa: CASSLATDTQYF
abundance: NA; v_gene: TRBV7-6; len: 16; d_gene: NA; j_gene: TRBJ2-4; CDR3nt: TGTGCCAGCAGCTCCCGTGGTGTCCAAGCCAAAAACATTCAGTACTTC; CDR3aa: CASSSRGVQAKNIQYF
abundance: NA; v_gene: TRBV28; len: 17; d_gene: NA; j_gene: TRBJ2-3; CDR3nt: TGTGCCAGCAGTTTATGGGGGGGGGCTAGCGCCACAGATACGCAGTATTTT; CDR3aa: CASSLWGGASATDTQYF
abundance: NA; v_gene: TRBV2; len: 13; d_gene: NA; j_gene: TRBJ1-5; CDR3nt: TGTGCCAGCAGGGGGGACAGCAATCAGCCCCAGCATTTT; CDR3aa: CASRGDSNQPQHF
abundance: NA; v_gene: TRBV5-4; len: 16; d_gene: TRBD2; j_gene: TRBJ2-7; CDR3nt: TGTGCCAGCAGCTTGGGGGGAGGGACGGTAAGAAACGAGCAGTACTTC; CDR3aa: CASSLGGGTVRNEQYF